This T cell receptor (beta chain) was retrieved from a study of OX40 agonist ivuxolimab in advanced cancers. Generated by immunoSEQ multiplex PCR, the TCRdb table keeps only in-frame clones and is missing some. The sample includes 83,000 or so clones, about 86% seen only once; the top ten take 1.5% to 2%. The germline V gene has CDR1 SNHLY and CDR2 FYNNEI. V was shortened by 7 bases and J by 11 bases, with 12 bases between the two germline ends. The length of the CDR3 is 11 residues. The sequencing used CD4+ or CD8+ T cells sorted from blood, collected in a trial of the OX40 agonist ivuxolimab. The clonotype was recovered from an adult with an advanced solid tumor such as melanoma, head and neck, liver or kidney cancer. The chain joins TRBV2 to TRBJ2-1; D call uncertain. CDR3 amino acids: CASTYLSKQFF. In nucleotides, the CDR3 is TGTGCCAGCACCTACCTTTCCAAGCAGTTCTTC.